Listed below are T cell receptor beta chains from one sample, sequenced in a study of metastatic and nonmetastatic thyroid tumors. MiXCR was used by TCRdb to re-call the PCR reads. The sample includes tens of thousands of clones, 28% of them seen just once. The material sequenced was blood. The receptors stem from a male donor with papillary thyroid cancer or a benign thyroid nodule (not recorded which). Some clones in this sample may be carry-over from other donors' samples. CDR3s include the opening cysteine and the closing phenylalanine or tryptophan. D genes are given only for firm matches. Size is omitted from some rows. Given values are once, few, many or a class for expanded clones.

CDR3 DNA: TGTGCCATCAGTGAGGGGCAGGGAACGAACACTGAAGCTTTCTTT
CDR3 protein: CAISEGQGTNTEAFF
D gene: -
V gene: TRBV10-3
clone size: medium-sized
J gene: TRBJ1-1

CDR3 DNA: TGTGCCAGCAGCCCCGGGACAGGGACCAATCAGCCCCAGCATTTT
CDR3 protein: CASSPGTGTNQPQHF
D gene: TRBD1
V gene: TRBV5-5
clone size: many
J gene: TRBJ1-5

CDR3 DNA: TGTGCCAGCAGTTTAGCGGGGGCAACTAATGAAAAACTGTTTTTT
CDR3 protein: CASSLAGATNEKLFF
D gene: -
V gene: TRBV12-3/TRBV12-4
clone size: many
J gene: TRBJ1-4

CDR3 DNA: TGTGCCAGCAGTCCCCCAGCGGGGGAGCAGTACTTC
CDR3 protein: CASSPPAGEQYF
D gene: TRBD2
V gene: TRBV2
clone size: medium-sized
J gene: TRBJ2-7

CDR3 DNA: TGCGCCAGCAGCTTCGGGACAGGGGGCGGCGAGCAGTACTTC
CDR3 protein: CASSFGTGGGEQYF
D gene: TRBD1
V gene: TRBV5-1
clone size: -
J gene: TRBJ2-7

CDR3 DNA: TGCAGTGCTAGAGGGATAGGGCAAGAGACCCAGTACTTC
CDR3 protein: CSARGIGQETQYF
D gene: -
V gene: TRBV20-1
clone size: many
J gene: TRBJ2-5

CDR3 DNA: TGTGCCAGCAGACAACCGACCTCCTACGAGCAGTACTTC
CDR3 protein: CASRQPTSYEQYF
D gene: -
V gene: TRBV28
clone size: -
J gene: TRBJ2-7

CDR3 DNA: TGTGCCAGCAGTGAAACGGGGGAGGGTTTCACAGATACGCAGTATTTT
CDR3 protein: CASSETGEGFTDTQYF
D gene: TRBD2
V gene: TRBV6-4
clone size: many
J gene: TRBJ2-3

CDR3 DNA: TGTGCCAGCAGTTTACAGGGGGCGCGTGGAAACACCATATATTTT
CDR3 protein: CASSLQGARGNTIYF
D gene: TRBD1
V gene: TRBV28
clone size: -
J gene: TRBJ1-3

CDR3 DNA: TGTGCCAGCTCGCTTTTAGCGGGGGGCAGCTCCTACGAGCAGTACTTC
CDR3 protein: CASSLLAGGSSYEQYF
D gene: TRBD2
V gene: TRBV18
clone size: -
J gene: TRBJ2-7

CDR3 DNA: TGTGCCAGCAGCGTCGGGGGCGGCTATGGCTACACCTTC
CDR3 protein: CASSVGGGYGYTF
D gene: -
V gene: TRBV12-3/TRBV12-4
clone size: few
J gene: TRBJ1-2

CDR3 DNA: TGTGCCAGCAGTTCTCCCCTCTCGAACAGGGGGCTAAATCAGCCCCAGCATTTT
CDR3 protein: CASSSPLSNRGLNQPQHF
D gene: TRBD1
V gene: TRBV6-5
clone size: -
J gene: TRBJ1-5

CDR3 DNA: TGTGCCAGCAGCGAACCGGGACAGGGGAGGAATGAGCAGTTCTTC
CDR3 protein: CASSEPGQGRNEQFF
D gene: TRBD1
V gene: TRBV6-1
clone size: many
J gene: TRBJ2-1

CDR3 DNA: TGTGCCAGCAGTCCCCGGCGGGGGTTCGGCACAGATACGCAGTATTTT
CDR3 protein: CASSPRRGFGTDTQYF
D gene: TRBD2
V gene: TRBV6-1
clone size: many
J gene: TRBJ2-3

CDR3 DNA: TGTGCCAGCAGTTACTCCAACCACGGAAACATTCAGTACTTC
CDR3 protein: CASSYSNHGNIQYF
D gene: -
V gene: TRBV6-5
clone size: -
J gene: TRBJ2-4

CDR3 DNA: TGTGCCAGCAGTTACGGGTCTCGGACTAGCGGGTACGAGCAGTACTTC
CDR3 protein: CASSYGSRTSGYEQYF
D gene: TRBD2
V gene: TRBV6-5
clone size: medium-sized
J gene: TRBJ2-7

CDR3 DNA: TGCGCCAGCAGCGCCTTTATTGGAGTACAGCCTTCACCCCTCCACTTT
CDR3 protein: CASSAFIGVQPSPLHF
D gene: -
V gene: TRBV5-1
clone size: -
J gene: TRBJ1-6

CDR3 DNA: TGTGCCAGCAGTTTAGTTCAGGGGCCTTACGAGCAGTACTTC
CDR3 protein: CASSLVQGPYEQYF
D gene: -
V gene: TRBV28
clone size: few
J gene: TRBJ2-7

CDR3 DNA: TGTGCCAGCTCCAGAATTGTAAACACTGAAGCTTTCTTT
CDR3 protein: CASSRIVNTEAFF
D gene: -
V gene: TRBV9
clone size: many
J gene: TRBJ1-1

CDR3 DNA: TGTGCCTGGAGTGTAGGAGGGGCCGGGGAGCTGTTTTTT
CDR3 protein: CAWSVGGAGELFF
D gene: -
V gene: TRBV30
clone size: many
J gene: TRBJ2-2

CDR3 DNA: TGTGCCAGCAGTTCGGACAGCAATCAGCCCCAGCATTTT
CDR3 protein: CASSSDSNQPQHF
D gene: -
V gene: TRBV6-4
clone size: medium-sized
J gene: TRBJ1-5

CDR3 DNA: TGTGCCTGGAGTGTACAGGGAGGCTCCTATAATTCACCCCTCCACTTT
CDR3 protein: CAWSVQGGSYNSPLHF
D gene: -
V gene: TRBV30
clone size: -
J gene: TRBJ1-6

CDR3 DNA: TGCAGTGCTACTTCGCAGAGCTTGGCTGGCGGGAGCTTCTACAATGAGCAGTTCTTC
CDR3 protein: CSATSQSLAGGSFYNEQFF
D gene: TRBD2
V gene: TRBV20-1
clone size: many
J gene: TRBJ2-1

CDR3 DNA: TGTGCCAGCACCTTAGTTCCTAGGGATACGCAGTATTTT
CDR3 protein: CASTLVPRDTQYF
D gene: -
V gene: TRBV13
clone size: -
J gene: TRBJ2-3

CDR3 DNA: TGTGCCAGCAGGCGCCTAGCGGGAGACTACAATGAGCAGTTCTTC
CDR3 protein: CASRRLAGDYNEQFF
D gene: TRBD2
V gene: TRBV2
clone size: -
J gene: TRBJ2-1

CDR3 DNA: TGTGCCAGCAGCCCGCGCTGGACTAGCGGGAGTGTGCAGTTCTTC
CDR3 protein: CASSPRWTSGSVQFF
D gene: TRBD2
V gene: TRBV11-1
clone size: -
J gene: TRBJ2-1

CDR3 DNA: TGTGCCAGCAGTATCCGGGACAGGGGAGACGAGCAGTACTTC
CDR3 protein: CASSIRDRGDEQYF
D gene: TRBD1
V gene: TRBV6-1
clone size: -
J gene: TRBJ2-7

CDR3 DNA: TGCGCCAGCAGCAGATCGGGACTCCTGAACACTGAAGCTTTCTTT
CDR3 protein: CASSRSGLLNTEAFF
D gene: -
V gene: TRBV4-1
clone size: many
J gene: TRBJ1-1

CDR3 DNA: TGTGCCAGCAGGTGGGGGCTGCAGAGAACCGGGGAGCTGTTTTTT
CDR3 protein: CASRWGLQRTGELFF
D gene: -
V gene: TRBV3-1
clone size: -
J gene: TRBJ2-2

CDR3 DNA: TGTGCCAGCAGTTACACCTACGAGCAGTACTTC
CDR3 protein: CASSYTYEQYF
D gene: -
V gene: TRBV28
clone size: many
J gene: TRBJ2-7

CDR3 DNA: TGCGCCAGCAGGTTGGGGACAGCCGACCAGCAGTACTTC
CDR3 protein: CASRLGTADQQYF
D gene: TRBD1
V gene: TRBV5-1
clone size: -
J gene: TRBJ2-7

CDR3 DNA: TGTGCCAGCAGCCTTTCATGGTTGATCACTGAAGCTTTCTTT
CDR3 protein: CASSLSWLITEAFF
D gene: -
V gene: TRBV7-9
clone size: -
J gene: TRBJ1-1

CDR3 DNA: TGCGCCAGCGCAGCGAACGATGAGCAGTTCTTC
CDR3 protein: CASAANDEQFF
D gene: -
V gene: TRBV5-1
clone size: medium-sized
J gene: TRBJ2-1

CDR3 DNA: TGTGCCAGCAGCCAACAGATGAAAAATGAAGCTTTCTTT
CDR3 protein: CASSQQMKNEAFF
D gene: -
V gene: TRBV14
clone size: -
J gene: TRBJ1-1

CDR3 DNA: TGTGCCAGTAGTCTTTTCGGACTAGAAACAGATACGCAGTATTTT
CDR3 protein: CASSLFGLETDTQYF
D gene: TRBD2
V gene: TRBV19
clone size: few
J gene: TRBJ2-3